This T cell receptor beta chain is drawn from a study of identical twins. Overall study findings and caveats: Modeled out-of-frame TCR alpha sharing in monozygotic twins fell below observed levels. Twins' excess sharing was less marked for out-of-frame beta sequences.

Carrying unique molecular identifiers, the cDNA also gained a universal primer site through template switching. TCRdb reanalysed the 5' RACE reads using MiXCR and keeps one entry per CDR3 protein. Of a few hundred thousand distinct CDR3 sequences listed, approximately 9.1% are singletons. V shed 6 bases and J shed 1 base, with 5 bases lying between them. The CDR3 is 12 amino acids. Germline V gene sequence: CDR1 KGHDR, CDR2 SFDVKD. The table lists this clonotype with a few counts. Antigen: not known. All of the donors were Caucasians in good health. The TCR originated in a woman aged 50 to 60 in good health. V is TRBV24-1 and J is TRBJ1-1, with unresolved D. Material for sequencing was naive T cells sorted from blood. In DNA, the CDR3 is TGTGCCACCAGTCACGGGAACACTGAAGCTTTCTTT. Its protein is CATSHGNTEAFF.